These 9 T cell receptor beta chains share one sample of origin, sequenced in a study of T cell changes during pregnancy in multiple sclerosis. Clones were sequenced by immunoSEQ multiplex PCR, and TCRdb holds only the in-frame ones, with some missing. Of 65,000 to 80,000 clones in the sample, just over 90% are singletons; the top ten hold roughly 1.5%. The sample was peripheral blood, taken in the third trimester of pregnancy. These receptors all stem from a female donor with multiple sclerosis, enrolled in a pregnancy study.

The V and J genes are TRBV19 and TRBJ2-2, with TRBD2 as a possible D gene (7 bases). Germline values: CDR1 LNHDA, CDR2 SQIVND (reference sequence). V lost 7 bases, J lost 7 bases, and 13 bases lay in between. The CDR3 totals 13 residues. CDR3 sequence reads: CASTGGAGGELFF. The CDR3 DNA is TGTGCCAGTACGGGGGGCGCAGGCGGGGAGCTGTTTTTT.

This chain uses TRBV6-1 with TRBJ1-1, with unresolved D. Trimming shortened V by 4 bases and J by 1 base, and 7 bases separated the two germline ends. This CDR3 is 13 amino acids long. Germline V lookup: CDR1 MNHNS, CDR2 SASEGT. The CDR3 DNA sequence: TGTGCCAGCAGTGGAGCCGGGAACACTGAAGCTTTCTTT. Translated, it gives CASSGAGNTEAFF.

V gene TRBV7-9 combines with J gene TRBJ1-5; a weak D match, TRBD1 (6 bases). The germline V gene encodes CDR1 SEHNR and CDR2 FQNEAQ (reference sequence). The V gene lost 5 bases and the J gene lost 5 bases, with 10 bases spanning the gap. The CDR3 loop spans 13 amino acids. The CDR3: CASSPGVDQPQHF. DNA for the CDR3: TGTGCCAGCAGCCCAGGGGTGGATCAGCCCCAGCATTTT.

The chain recombines TRBV7-9 with TRBJ2-3, with 12 bases aligning to TRBD2. This CDR3 is 17 amino acids long. V shed 5 bases, J shed 4 bases, and the junction held 10 bases outside the gene matches. Germline CDR1 and CDR2: SEHNR and FQNEAQ (reference sequence). As DNA, the CDR3 is TGTGCCAGCAGCCCGCGACTAGCGGGAGAATTCCCAGATACGCAGTATTTT. It codes for CASSPRLAGEFPDTQYF.

The chain has TRBV4-1 and TRBJ2-7; TRBD1 matches 9 bases. V was pared by 4 bases and J by 4 bases, with 8 bases of the junction left unmatched. From germline, CDR1 is MGHRA and CDR2 YSYEKL. The CDR3 totals 15 residues. CDR3 sequence: CASSPKWDRAYEQYF. The CDR3 DNA is TGCGCCAGCAGCCCTAAATGGGACAGGGCTTACGAGCAGTACTTC.

This clone was detected once. The V call is TRBV19, the J call TRBJ1-2; D gene unclear. The CDR3 runs to 14 residues. CDR1 and CDR2 (germline): LNHDA, SQIVND (reference sequence). Trimming took 6 bases from V and 8 from J, leaving 19 bases between them. CDR3 in amino acids: CASRTSQESEGYTF. Written as DNA, the CDR3 is TGTGCCAGTAGGACATCGCAAGAATCGGAAGGCTACACCTTC.

The chain joins TRBV19 to TRBJ2-7; D not certain. The V gene's germline CDR1 is LNHDA and CDR2 SQIVND (reference sequence). Between the trimmed V and J ends, which lost 9 bases and 2 bases, there was a span of 8 bases. This CDR3 contains 11 residues. The CDR3 region is CASGSAYEQYF. The CDR3 DNA follows: TGTGCCAGCGGGTCTGCCTACGAGCAGTACTTC.

The chain has TRBV18 and TRBJ2-1; the D gene is possibly TRBD1 (6 bases). The germline CDR1 and CDR2 sequences are KGHSH and LQKENI. Trimming pared 2 bases from V and 5 bases from J, leaving 10 bases between. The CDR3 has 14 amino acids. This CDR3 is CASSPVSGDNEQFF. The CDR3 DNA reads TGTGCCAGCTCACCAGTCTCAGGGGACAATGAGCAGTTCTTC. Variable domain in full (rest from reference TRBV18 and TRBJ2-1): NAGVMQNPRHLVRRRGQEARLRCSPMKGHSHVYWYRQLPEEGLKFMVYLQKENIIDESGMPKERFSAEFPKEGPSILRIQQVVRGDSAAYFCASSPVSGDNEQFFGPGTRLTVL.

The chain combines TRBV4-2 with TRBJ1-1, with D maybe TRBD1 (5 bases). Germline CDR1 and CDR2: LGHNA and YNFKEQ. This CDR3 contains 12 residues. The V end lost 6 bases, the J end lost 1 base, and 6 bases lay between the germline ends. The CDR3 DNA reads as TGTGCCAGCAGGACAGAGAACACTGAAGCTTTCTTT. This gives the protein CASRTENTEAFF.